The table lists the clone carrying this TCR beta chain with a count of one. The data belong to a study of T cell changes during pregnancy in multiple sclerosis. Only in-frame clones appear in the TCRdb table, and some are missing; sequencing was by immunoSEQ multiplex PCR. The sample consists of fewer than 65,000 clones, 93% of them appearing once. The sequence derives from a female donor with multiple sclerosis, enrolled in a pregnancy study. This specimen consisted of peripheral blood, obtained in the second trimester of pregnancy.

As DNA, the CDR3 is TGTGCCAGCAGCTCAGGACAGCGGCGACGCGATAATGAAAAACTGTTTTTT. Residues: CASSSGQRRRDNEKLFF. The chain carries TRBV7-6 and TRBJ1-4, with D possibly matching TRBD1 (6 bases). V was cut by 4 bases and J by 4 bases, with 19 bases left in between. CDR1 and CDR2 (germline): SGHVS, FNYEAQ. CDR3 length: 17 residues.